This TCR beta chain was sequenced in a study of T cells in Graves' hyperthyroidism and ophthalmopathy. This clonotype was counted many times. V was cut by 3 bases and J by 8 bases, with 16 bases left in between. There are 14 residues in the CDR3. Germline assignment: CDR1 SGHVS and CDR2 FQNEAQ. RNA transcripts were the template for amplifying TCR beta CDR3 regions. When the TCR CDR3 underwent first-round RT-PCR, the HTBI primer set was used. TCRdb analysed the multiplex PCR reads with MiXCR anew, one entry per CDR3 protein. The repertoire holds 360,000 or so distinct CDR3 sequences, approximately 18% seen once, with about 14% in the top ten. In the ophthalmopathy cohort, Clinical Activity Score was at least 3, NOSPECS grade at least 4, and duration under 3 months.

The V gene is TRBV7-8, the J gene TRBJ1-1; D not certain. The receptor was isolated from a woman aged 40 to 50 with Graves' ophthalmopathy. The sample was blood. The DNA for the CDR3 is TGTGCCAGCAGCTTCAATTCCCAAGGTAGCGAAGCTTTCTTT. Translating it yields CASSFNSQGSEAFF.